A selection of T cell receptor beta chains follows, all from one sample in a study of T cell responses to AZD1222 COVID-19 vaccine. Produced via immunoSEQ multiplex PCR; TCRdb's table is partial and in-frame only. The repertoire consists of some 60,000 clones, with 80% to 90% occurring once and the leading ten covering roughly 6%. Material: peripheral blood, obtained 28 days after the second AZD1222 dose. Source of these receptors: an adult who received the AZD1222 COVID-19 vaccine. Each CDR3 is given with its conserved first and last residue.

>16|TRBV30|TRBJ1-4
CAWSSSRGRGPEKLFF
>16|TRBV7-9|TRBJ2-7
CASSSGDRGQSYEQYF
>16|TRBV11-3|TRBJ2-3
CASSLGDTVGTDTQYF
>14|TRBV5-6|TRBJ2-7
CASSLASGRGEQYF
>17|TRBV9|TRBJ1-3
CASSVGLGAGTGNTIYF
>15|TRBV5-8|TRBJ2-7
CASSRLQGISYEQYF
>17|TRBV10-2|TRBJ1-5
CASSEIRRANSNQPQHF
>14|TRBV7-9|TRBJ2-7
CASSFQGQPYEQYF
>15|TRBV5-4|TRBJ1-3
CASSLRGTGGNTIYF
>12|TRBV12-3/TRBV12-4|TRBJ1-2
CASSSSNYGYTF
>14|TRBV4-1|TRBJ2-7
CASSQEFSGSEQYF
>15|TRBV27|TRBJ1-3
CASSLGGAAGNTIYF
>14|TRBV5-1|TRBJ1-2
CASSLGRQGYGYTF
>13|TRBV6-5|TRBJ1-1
CASRGSLATEAFF
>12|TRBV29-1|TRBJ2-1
CSVWDRYNEQFF
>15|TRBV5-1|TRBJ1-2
CASSPLPQGSYGYTF
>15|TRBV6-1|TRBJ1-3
CASSESWDARNTIYF
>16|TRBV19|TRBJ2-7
CASSHRPGRTSYEQYF
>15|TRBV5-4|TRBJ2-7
CASSQSDLNRYEQYF
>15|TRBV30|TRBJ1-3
CAWSRWGPSGNTIYF
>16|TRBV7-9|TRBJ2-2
CASPSPGQGVSGELFF
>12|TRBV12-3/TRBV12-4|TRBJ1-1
CASSFAALEAFF
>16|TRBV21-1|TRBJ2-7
CASTPSGYPIPYEQYF
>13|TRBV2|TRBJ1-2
CASSDENRDGYTF
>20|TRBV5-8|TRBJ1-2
CASSVWRNNFRDREGYGYTF
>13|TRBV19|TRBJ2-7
CASSSVGWLEQYF